This T cell receptor (beta chain) derives from a study of cytomegalovirus exposure and HLA in healthy donors. Study-level information: Unique TCRs numbering roughly 85 million, obtained from HLA-typed donors, made up an early data release.

Each donor was healthy, and each was a bone marrow donor. PCR was performed using 60 Vbeta and 13 Jbeta primers. This table comes from immunoSEQ multiplex PCR, and its TCRdb copy is limited to in-frame clones, with some not included. The sample yields around 110,000 clones, of which the top ten take up 5.5% to 8%. General study results and limits: In a later analysis, DRB1 alleles had the most associated TCRs; HLA-C alleles the fewest. According to the study, some 160 TCR beta chains were cytomegalovirus-associated.

The CDR3 is 19 residues long. The germline V gene encodes CDR1 SGHAT and CDR2 FQNNGV. Trimming cost V 0 bases and J 2 bases; bases outside gene matches: 13. Note on this clone: Its antigen is currently unknown.

Source material: PBMCs. This sequence joins TRBV11-2 and TRBJ2-7, with TRBD2 identical over 10 bases. This receptor was obtained from a man aged 35 to 55 in good health and CMV-seropositive. CDR3 in DNA: TGTGCCAGCAGCTTAGATAGTCTAGCGGGAGCCCGGGGACCCTACGAGCAGTACTTC. Translating gives CASSLDSLAGARGPYEQYF. The whole variable domain, remainder taken from reference TRBV11-2 and TRBJ2-7, is EAGVAQSPRYKIIEKRQSVAFWCNPISGHATLYWYQQILGQGPKLLIQFQNNGVVDDSQLPKDRFSAERLKGVDSTLKIQPAKLEDSAVYLCASSLDSLAGARGPYEQYFGPGTRLTVT.